Following are 29 T cell receptor beta chains from one sample sequenced in a study of read filtering for tumor transcriptome and immune sequencing. From roughly 0.4 ug of RNA, a library with molecular barcoded alpha/delta and beta/gamma adaptors was made. MiXCR, applied by TCRdb to the reads, yields one record per CDR3 protein. Of about 57,000 distinct CDR3 sequences listed, 20% to 25% are singletons. The sequenced material came from a population of CD138-negative cells sorted from bone marrow. The source is a donor at least 40 years old with multiple myeloma.

This clonotype turned up a few times. A read error may be the cause here, since a much bigger clone is one base away. The chain combines TRBV5-1 with TRBJ2-2; D ambiguous. Per the germline V gene, CDR1 is SGHRS and CDR2 is YFSETQ. The CDR3 is 14 residues long. Trimming pared 5 bases from V and 1 base from J, leaving 9 bases between. In DNA form, the CDR3 reads TGCGCCAGCAGGAGTTGGAGGAACACCGGGGAGCTGTTTTTT. Translated, it gives CASRSWRNTGELFF.

This clonotype occurred many times. CDR3 coding DNA: TGTGCCAGCAGTGGAGGGGTACTCAACAATGAGCAGTTCTTC. Encoded protein: CASSGGVLNNEQFF. The genes are TRBV2 and TRBJ2-1; the D gene could be TRBD1 or TRBD2 (5 bases each). This CDR3 is 14 amino acids long. Looked up from germline, CDR1 is SNHLY and CDR2 is FYNNEI. V was pared by 4 bases and J by 5 bases, with 12 bases between.

With respect to this clonotype: At one of its ends the junction is not consistent with the germline gene, which may arise from a read error. This rearrangement joins TRBV6-5 to TRBJ2-5, with 11 bases aligning to TRBD1. Germline CDR1 reads MNHEY; CDR2 reads SVGAGI. This CDR3 spans 15 amino acids. This CDR3 is CASSWTGGAQETRYF. The CDR3 bases are TGTGCCAGCAGTTGGACAGGGGGCGCCCAAGAGACCCGGTACTTC.

This clonotype has ten or more counts. The V and J genes are TRBV11-2 and TRBJ2-1, with 9 bases lining up with TRBD1. Germline CDR1 and CDR2: SGHAT and FQNNGV. V lost 4 bases and J lost 4; bases outside the gene matches: 5. This CDR3 spans 15 amino acids. The CDR3 nucleotides are TGTGCCAGCAGCTCGGACAGGGGTAATTACAATGAGCAGTTCTTC. Amino acids: CASSSDRGNYNEQFF.

This clonotype occurred many times. The J gene is TRBJ1-5, the V gene TRBV28, with 11 bases lining up with TRBD1. This CDR3 comprises 14 residues. V lost 6 bases to trimming and J lost 6 bases; unmatched junction nucleotides: 4. Per the germline V gene, CDR1 is MDHEN and CDR2 is SYDVKM. CDR3 in amino acids: CASRSGTGGQPQHF. In nucleotides, the CDR3 is TGTGCCAGCAGATCCGGGACAGGGGGTCAGCCCCAGCATTTT.

This clonotype has ten or more counts. The rearrangement uses TRBV5-1 and TRBJ2-7, with 10 bases that match TRBD1. From germline, CDR1 is SGHRS and CDR2 YFSETQ. The CDR3 consists of 16 residues. V was pared by 3 bases and J by 4 bases, with 10 bases of the junction left unmatched. In nucleotides, the CDR3 is TGCGCCAGCAGCTCCGACCGGGACAGGGGATCGTACGAGCAGTACTTC. It specifies CASSSDRDRGSYEQYF.

At least ten counts were recorded for this clonotype. The rearrangement uses TRBV9 and TRBJ2-1, with no clear D. The CDR3 covers 14 residues. V dropped 3 bases and J dropped 5 bases, with 12 bases sitting between them. Germline V gives CDR1 SGDLS, CDR2 YYNGEE. CDR3 sequence (DNA): TGTGCCAGCAGCGCTTCTCAGCGTAACAATGAGCAGTTCTTC. Its translation: CASSASQRNNEQFF.

This clonotype was detected once. This may be a read error, as it is one base from a much larger clone. The chain recombines TRBV5-4 with TRBJ2-1; tentative D call: TRBD1 (6 bases). Trimming shortened V by 4 bases and J by 6 bases, and 23 bases separated the two germline ends. Germline CDR1 is SGHNT and CDR2 is YYREEE (reference sequence). The CDR3 length is 17 residues. CDR3: CASSPGFRDTNFNEQFF. CDR3 in DNA: TGTGCCAGCAGCCCTGGTTTCCGGGACACTAATTTCAATGAGCAGTTCTTC.

This clonotype was counted many times. The chain has TRBV24-1 and TRBJ2-1, with D uncertain. V lost 10 bases and J lost 6, with 15 bases in between. Germline V gene sequence: CDR1 KGHDR, CDR2 SFDVKD. CDR3 length: 13 residues. DNA of the CDR3: TGTGCCACTACACACTCCGGCACCAATGAGCAGTTCTTC. This sequence encodes CATTHSGTNEQFF.

The chain joins TRBV3-1 to TRBJ2-7, with D possibly being TRBD2 (5 bases). Trimming cost V 2 bases and J 1 base, with 12 bases left between them. CDR1 LGHDT and CDR2 YNNKEL come from the germline V gene (reference sequence). The CDR3 extends over 15 amino acids. The CDR3 DNA sequence: TGTGCCAGCAGCCAATCCAGCGGAAAATCCTACGAGCAGTACTTC. This gives the protein CASSQSSGKSYEQYF.

On this clonotype: A much bigger clone sits one base away, suggesting this may be a read error. The gene calls are TRBV7-8 and TRBJ2-1; D is possibly TRBD2 (6 bases). In germline, CDR1 is SGHVS, CDR2 FQNEAQ. The CDR3 contains 15 residues. The ends were cut back, 2 bases at V and 3 bases at J, with 11 bases in the middle. CDR3 in DNA: TGTGCCAGCAGCTTACTAGTGGGGGGCTACAATGAGCAGTTCTTC. Protein product: CASSLLVGGYNEQFF.

This clonotype was observed many times. This chain uses TRBV5-1 with TRBJ1-4; 7 bases match TRBD1. The CDR3 length is 16 residues. V lost 0 bases and J lost 3; bases outside the gene matches: 5. CDR1 and CDR2 (germline): SGHRS, YFSETQ. CDR3 in amino acids: CASSLDRGFANEKLFF. The CDR3 nucleotides are TGCGCCAGCAGCTTGGACAGGGGTTTCGCTAATGAAAAACTGTTTTTT.

There are many counts of this clonotype. The CDR3: CATSIGLAARRDTQYF. CDR3 in DNA: TGTGCCACCAGCATCGGCCTAGCGGCCCGCCGGGATACGCAGTATTTT. This rearrangement joins TRBV15 to TRBJ2-3, with 7 bases identical to TRBD2. V lost 4 bases and J lost 6; bases outside the gene matches: 13. This CDR3 has 16 residues. In germline, CDR1 is LNHNV, CDR2 YYDKDF (reference sequence).

At least ten counts were recorded for this clonotype. The chain uses TRBV7-9 and TRBJ2-2; D may be TRBD1 (6 bases). The CDR3 spans 15 residues. Germline values: CDR1 SEHNR, CDR2 FQNEAQ (reference sequence). V was pared by 5 bases and J by 4 bases, with 14 bases between. This CDR3 reads CASSPGTTFTGELFF. The CDR3 nucleotides are TGTGCCAGCAGCCCGGGGACAACCTTCACCGGGGAGCTGTTTTTT.

As to this clonotype: This may come from a read error, since a much larger clone is one base off. The V call is TRBV29-1, the J call TRBJ2-3; TRBD2 aligns across 8 bases. J lost 0 bases, V lost 1 base, and 0 bases had no gene match. CDR3 length equals 14 residues. Germline values: CDR1 SQVTM, CDR2 ANQGSEA. This CDR3 reads CSVEGTSSTDTQYF. The CDR3 nucleotides are TGCAGCGTTGAAGGGACTAGCAGCACAGATACGCAGTATTTT.

On this clonotype: Only one base separates this from a far larger clonotype, so it likely reflects a read error. This CDR3 is missing its conserved last phenylalanine or tryptophan, likely due to a read error. The J gene is TRBJ2-1, the V gene TRBV3-1, with D possibly TRBD2 on 6 matching bases. The ends were cut back, 6 bases at V and 0 bases at J, with 12 bases in the middle. Per the germline V gene, CDR1 is LGHDT and CDR2 is YNNKEL (reference sequence). The CDR3 is 15 amino acids. CDR3 sequence: CASSWDSSSYNEQFL. The CDR3 region has the DNA TGTGCCAGCAGTTGGGACTCGAGCTCCTACAATGAGCAGTTCCTC.

The genes are TRBV3-1 and TRBJ1-4; D uncertain. There are 14 residues in the CDR3. With 4 bases removed from V and 0 bases from J, the gap between germline ends came to 6 bases. Germline lookup yields CDR1 LGHDT and CDR2 YNNKEL (reference sequence). Here the CDR3 reads CASSRQATNEKLFF. CDR3 bases: TGTGCCAGCAGCCGACAAGCAACTAATGAAAAACTGTTTTTT. The full variable domain, completed using reference TRBV3-1 and TRBJ1-4, is DTAVSQTPKYLVTQMGNDKSIKCEQNLGHDTMYWYKQDSKKFLKIMFSYNNKELIINETVPNRFSPKSPDKAHLNLHINSLELGDSAVYFCASSRQATNEKLFFGSGTQLSVL.

A few counts support this clonotype. The V call is TRBV29-1, the J call TRBJ1-1; D unresolved. Trimming removed 7 bases at V and 8 bases at J, with 14 bases between. Germline CDR1 and CDR2: SQVTM and ANQGSEA. CDR3 length: 11 residues. In DNA form, the CDR3 reads TGCAGCGGGGTGGCCGGCATAGAAGCTTTCTTT. Amino acids: CSGVAGIEAFF.

In this sample, this clonotype turned up many times. The V gene is TRBV29-1, the J gene TRBJ2-7; 7 bases line up with TRBD1. Per the germline V gene, CDR1 is SQVTM and CDR2 is ANQGSEA. V lost 7 bases, J lost 6 bases, and 6 bases stayed unmatched. CDR3 size: 11 residues. The CDR3 coding sequence is TGCAGCGGCCGGGACAGCCTCGAGCAGTACTTC. Translating gives CSGRDSLEQYF.

At least ten counts were recorded for this clonotype. The gene calls are TRBV18 and TRBJ2-5, with D perhaps TRBD1 (5 bases). CDR1 and CDR2 (germline): KGHSH, LQKENI. The CDR3 has 15 residues. The V end was cut by 1 base, the J end by 4 bases, with 13 bases between. CDR3 residues: CASSPRQGSLETQYF. CDR3 nucleotide sequence: TGTGCCAGCTCACCACGCCAGGGCTCTCTAGAGACCCAGTACTTC.

This clonotype was recorded at least ten times. The CDR3 DNA follows: TGTGCCAGCAGGAGTACCCCCGGCACAGATACGCAGTATTTT. This gives the protein CASRSTPGTDTQYF. The chain carries TRBV6-5 and TRBJ2-3; D is unclear. There are 14 residues in the CDR3. CDR1 MNHEY and CDR2 SVGAGI come from the germline V gene. V lost 6 bases to trimming and J lost 1 base, with 11 bases between them.

As regards this clonotype: Sequence at one end of the junction differs from germline and may be a read error. The chain recombines TRBV20-1 with TRBJ2-3, with TRBD1 matching 7 bases. Germline V gives CDR1 DFQATT, CDR2 SNEGSKA (reference sequence). This CDR3 has 18 amino acids. The chain's CDR3 is CGAHGFSSTGFHTDTQYF. DNA for the CDR3: TGCGGTGCCCACGGATTTAGTTCGACAGGGTTCCATACAGATACGCAGTATTTT.

This clonotype has ten or more counts. The chain employs TRBV3-1 and TRBJ2-1; D not certain. The length of the CDR3 is 13 residues. V lost 1 base and J lost 5, with 6 bases in between. In germline, CDR1 is LGHDT, CDR2 YNNKEL (reference sequence). The CDR3 DNA is TGTGCCAGCAGCCAAGTCCTAAACAATGAGCAGTTCTTC. Protein sequence: CASSQVLNNEQFF.

Within the sample, this clonotype is medium-sized. The V gene is TRBV11-3, the J gene TRBJ2-1; maybe TRBD1 (9 bases). Deletions cut 4 bases from V and 3 bases from J, with 22 bases between. Germline V gene sequence: CDR1 SGHNT, CDR2 YENEEA. The CDR3 has 18 residues. In DNA form, the CDR3 reads TGTGCCAGCAGCTCCGGGACAGGGCGGCTAGCGGGCTACAATGAGCAGTTCTTC. Protein sequence: CASSSGTGRLAGYNEQFF.

V usage is TRBV29-1 and J usage is TRBJ1-4; TRBD1 agrees at 7 bases. CDR1 SQVTM and CDR2 ANQGSEA come from the germline V gene. Trimming took 5 bases from V and 8 from J; bases not matched to a gene: 8. This CDR3 region has 13 residues. The CDR3 DNA reads TGCAGCGTTACGACAGGGCCGGGCGAAAAACTGTTTTTT. This codes for CSVTTGPGEKLFF.

With respect to this clonotype: This sequence may be a read error, since a much larger clone differs from it by one base. In DNA form, the CDR3 reads TGTGCCATCGGACATGTTGAGACCCAGTGCTTC. This sequence encodes CAIGHVETQCF. V gene TRBV6-2 or TRBV6-3 combines with J gene TRBJ2-5, with a weak D call TRBD1 (5 bases). Looked up from germline, CDR1 is MNHEY and CDR2 is SVGEGT. This CDR3 has 11 residues.

This clonotype has at least ten counts. The genes are TRBV10-2 and TRBJ1-1, with TRBD1 matching 7 bases. Germline V gene sequence: CDR1 WSHSY, CDR2 SAAADI. V trimming: 2 bases; J trimming: 3 bases; junction bases outside the gene matches: 6. The CDR3 has 15 amino acids. The CDR3: CASSEADRVDTEAFF. The CDR3 region has the DNA TGCGCCAGCAGTGAGGCTGACAGGGTCGACACTGAAGCTTTCTTT.

This clonotype was detected many times. This sequence joins TRBV9 and TRBJ2-1, with D tentatively TRBD2 (5 bases). The ends were cut back, 0 bases at V and 8 bases at J, with 15 bases in the middle. There are 15 residues in the CDR3. Germline V gene lookup returns CDR1 SGDLS and CDR2 YYNGEE. The CDR3: CASSVASLASDEQFF. In nucleotides, the CDR3 is TGTGCCAGCAGCGTAGCTTCCCTAGCTAGTGATGAGCAGTTCTTC.

Of note for this clonotype: One base separates it from a far larger clone, so it is likely a read error. This CDR3 is CASSFLTGDSYSEQFF. In DNA form, the CDR3 reads TGTGCCAGCAGCTTCCTGACAGGCGATTCCTACAGTGAGCAGTTCTTC. This chain uses TRBV7-9 with TRBJ2-1; perhaps TRBD1 as D (6 bases). Germline loops: CDR1 SEHNR, CDR2 FQNEAQ (reference sequence). The CDR3 sequence is 16 residues long.